The clone carrying this TCR beta chain was seen at least ten times. The data stem from a study of Graves' ophthalmopathy and Graves' hyperthyroidism. Background on the study: The study drew peripheral blood at initial diagnosis, before any treatment.

Hyperthyroidism was classified as stable if no ophthalmopathy occurred within 18 months of follow-up. Other autoimmune diseases, uncontrolled infections, pregnancy or lactation ruled patients out of participation. The authors amplified TCR beta CDR3 regions from RNA transcripts. An opening RT-PCR round employed HTBI primers and preceded a second-round multiplex PCR. TCRdb itself ran the multiplex PCR reads through MiXCR, one entry per CDR3 protein. The data contain some 360,000 distinct CDR3 sequences, about a sixth of them singletons. The V gene end was trimmed by 9 bases and the J gene end by 2 bases; junction bases not matched to a gene: 6. Germline V gives CDR1 LNHDA, CDR2 SQIVND (reference sequence). The CDR3 has 14 amino acids.

The chain joins TRBV19 to TRBJ1-1; 10 positions agree with TRBD1. Sequenced material: peripheral blood. The receptor was derived from an adult woman with stable Graves' hyperthyroidism. CDR3 sequence reads: CASKTGGGNTEAFF. In nucleotides, the CDR3 is TGTGCCAGCAAGACAGGGGGCGGTAACACTGAAGCTTTCTTT.